Listed below are T cell receptor beta chains from one sample, sequenced in a study of tissue T cells after allogeneic stem cell transplantation. Assay: immunoSEQ multiplex PCR; the TCRdb copy retains only in-frame clones and omits some. Found here are thousands of clones, around three fifths of them singletons; the top ten hold roughly 22%. Sample: jejunal tissue, taken at autopsy. These receptors were obtained from a male patient over 55 with steroid-refractory graft-versus-host disease after an allogeneic stem cell transplant. Some T cells here may be from the graft donor. CDR3s include the opening cysteine and the closing phenylalanine or tryptophan. The order of the fields is J gene, CDR3 length, clone size, V gene, D gene, CDR3 DNA, CDR3 protein. A D gene is named only where the DNA matches it firmly. Size tells how often a clone was seen (once, few, many) or the class of an expanded clone, and some rows leave it out.

TRBJ2-5 | 16 | NA | TRBV7-9 | TRBD1 | TGTGCCAGCAGCCCTACTATACGGGACAGGGAAGAGACCCAGTACTTC | CASSPTIRDREETQYF
TRBJ1-1 | 13 | NA | TRBV9 | NA | TGTGCCAGCAGCCCGAACCTGTACACTGAAGCTTTCTTT | CASSPNLYTEAFF
TRBJ1-4 | 14 | few | TRBV10-3 | NA | TGTGCCATCAGTGAGTCAAGGGCTAATGAAAAACTGTTTTTT | CAISESRANEKLFF
TRBJ1-2 | 12 | NA | TRBV4-3 | NA | TGCGCCAGCAGCCATGAACTCTATGGCTACACCTTC | CASSHELYGYTF
TRBJ2-3 | 15 | NA | TRBV7-9 | TRBD2 | TGTGCCAGCAGCCCCGGACTAGTGGGCGCAGATACGCAGTATTTT | CASSPGLVGADTQYF
TRBJ2-7 | 17 | few | TRBV4-2 | NA | TGTGCCAGCAGCCAAGGGGTTGACAGGACGTTTTCATACGAGCAGTACTTC | CASSQGVDRTFSYEQYF
TRBJ1-2 | 11 | few | TRBV24-1 | NA | TGTGCCACCAGTGGGGTGGACGGCTACACCTTC | CATSGVDGYTF
TRBJ2-1 | 11 | NA | TRBV20-1 | NA | TGCAGTGGGCGGAAGTACAATGAGCAGTTCTTC | CSGRKYNEQFF
TRBJ2-1 | 14 | NA | TRBV7-9 | NA | TGTGCCAGCAGCGTCCCGCCAGATTTCCAGGAGCAGTTCTTC | CASSVPPDFQEQFF
TRBJ1-1 | 14 | NA | TRBV19 | NA | TGTGCCATCACACTGGGGTTATCCTTTAATGGGGCTTTCTTT | CAITLGLSFNGAFF
TRBJ2-1 | 13 | NA | TRBV12-3/TRBV12-4 | NA | TGTGCCAGCAGACCCCAGACAGGCCCGCGGCAGTTCTTC | CASRPQTGPRQFF
TRBJ2-3 | 15 | NA | TRBV6-5 | TRBD2 | TGTGCCAGCATGTTACTAGCGGGGGGCACAGATACGCAGTATTTT | CASMLLAGGTDTQYF
TRBJ2-3 | 16 | NA | TRBV7-9 | TRBD2 | TGTGCCAGCAGCTTAGCCCTACTAGCGGGCTCTGATACGCAGTATTTT | CASSLALLAGSDTQYF
TRBJ1-2 | 14 | NA | TRBV7-9 | TRBD1 | TGTGCCAGCAGCTCCACTCAGGGGGCAGATGGCTACACCTTC | CASSSTQGADGYTF
TRBJ1-6 | 13 | few | TRBV7-9 | NA | TGTGCCAGCAGCACCAGCCGCAATTCACCCCTCCACTTT | CASSTSRNSPLHF
TRBJ2-7 | 15 | few | TRBV27 | TRBD2 | TGTGCCAGCAGTGATCCTAGCGGGGGGTTGAACGAGCAGTACTTC | CASSDPSGGLNEQYF
TRBJ2-1 | 15 | NA | TRBV19 | TRBD2 | TGTGCCAGTAGCTACCGGGACTACCCCTACAATGAGCAGTTCTTC | CASSYRDYPYNEQFF
TRBJ2-7 | 15 | NA | TRBV11-3 | TRBD1 | TGTGCCAGCAGCTTAGGGTCACAGGGGGCCTACGAGCAGTACTTC | CASSLGSQGAYEQYF
TRBJ1-2 | 16 | large | TRBV27 | NA | TGTGCCAGCAGTTTATCTACCCCAGTTTTAAACTATGGCTACACCTTC | CASSLSTPVLNYGYTF
TRBJ2-3 | 14 | NA | TRBV4-1 | TRBD2 | TGCGCCAGCGCGCGGACTAGGGTAACGGATACGCAGTATTTT | CASARTRVTDTQYF
TRBJ2-1 | 14 | NA | TRBV15 | NA | TGTGCCACCAGCAGAGATAGGGGTTTCGATGAGCAGTTCTTC | CATSRDRGFDEQFF
TRBJ2-7 | 15 | NA | TRBV6-5 | TRBD1 | TGTGCCAGCAGACAGACGGGACAGGGCCTCGACGAGCAGTACTTC | CASRQTGQGLDEQYF
TRBJ1-3 | 16 | NA | TRBV9 | TRBD1 | TGTGCCAGCAGCGTGGATTCAGGGGGAACCGGAAACACCATATATTTT | CASSVDSGGTGNTIYF
TRBJ1-1 | 15 | few | TRBV5-1 | TRBD1 | TGCGCCAGCAGCTTGCGACAGGGGGCAAACACTGAAGCTTTCTTT | CASSLRQGANTEAFF
TRBJ2-1 | 15 | few | TRBV11-1 | NA | TGTGCCAGCAGCCCCGACAGGGCGGGGATCAATGAGCAGTTCTTC | CASSPDRAGINEQFF
TRBJ2-7 | 14 | once | TRBV6-5 | NA | TGTGCCAGCAGTTCCGCTGGGAGCTCCTACGAGCAGTACTTC | CASSSAGSSYEQYF
TRBJ2-2 | 18 | NA | TRBV9 | NA | TGTGCCAGCAGCGTCGTGGCTGTGGAGGTAGGTAACACCGGGGAGCTGTTTTTT | CASSVVAVEVGNTGELFF
TRBJ2-7 | 15 | NA | TRBV3-1/TRBV3-2 | NA | TGTGCCAGCAGCCATCCTTCATCGATTGCCTACGAGCAGTACTTC | CASSHPSSIAYEQYF
TRBJ1-3 | 16 | NA | TRBV7-6 | NA | TGTGCCAGCAGCCCGAGGGACCGGAGCTCTGGAAACACCATATATTTT | CASSPRDRSSGNTIYF
TRBJ2-1 | 13 | few | TRBV11-3 | NA | TGTGCCAGCAGCTGGACAGTTTACAATGAGCAGTTCTTC | CASSWTVYNEQFF
TRBJ2-1 | 12 | NA | TRBV7-3 | TRBD1 | TGTGCCAGCAGAACGCCGGACAGGGAGCAGTTCTTC | CASRTPDREQFF
TRBJ1-2 | 14 | medium-sized | TRBV4-2 | NA | TGTGCCAGCAGCGATTCTGGGGCGAGGTATGGCTACACCTTC | CASSDSGARYGYTF